Listed below are T cell receptor beta chains from one sample, sequenced in a study of shared clonotypes between healthy human individuals. This table comes from immunoSEQ multiplex PCR, and its TCRdb copy is limited to in-frame clones, with some not included. The data show fewer than 850,000 clones, roughly 96% seen once. Sample: naive CD8+ T cells sorted from blood. The source of these receptors is a man aged 25 to 45 in good health. The CDR3 runs from the conserved cysteine through the conserved F or W. Each record gives: D gene, V gene, J gene, clone size, CDR3 protein, CDR3 DNA. D genes are given only for firm matches. The listing skips clone size in some rows; elsewhere it reads once, few, many or a size class.

TRBD1	TRBV10-3	TRBJ2-7	NA	CAISEADRGPTYEQYF	TGTGCCATCAGTGAGGCAGACAGGGGGCCTACCTACGAGCAGTACTTC
NA	TRBV6-1	TRBJ2-7	NA	CASSEPWEAWDEQYF	TGTGCCAGCAGTGAACCATGGGAGGCCTGGGACGAGCAGTACTTC
NA	TRBV11-3	TRBJ2-1	NA	CASSKLGGGLYNEQFF	TGTGCCAGCAGCAAATTAGGCGGAGGCCTCTACAATGAGCAGTTCTTC
NA	TRBV7-9	TRBJ2-7	NA	CASSTGIHPTYEQYF	TGTGCCAGCAGCACCGGGATTCACCCCACCTACGAGCAGTACTTC
NA	TRBV7-9	TRBJ1-4	NA	CASSLRGPAEKLFF	TGTGCCAGCAGCTTACGGGGGCCGGCAGAAAAACTGTTTTTT
TRBD2	TRBV29-1	TRBJ2-7	NA	CSVERAGVELYEQYF	TGCAGCGTTGAGCGAGCGGGAGTTGAACTCTACGAGCAGTACTTC
NA	TRBV16	TRBJ2-7	NA	CASSQSKISTVTYEQYF	TGTGCCAGCAGCCAATCGAAAATCTCGACAGTAACCTACGAGCAGTACTTC
NA	TRBV23-1	TRBJ2-2	NA	CASSHRFTGELFF	TGCGCCAGCAGTCATCGGTTCACCGGGGAGCTGTTTTTT
TRBD2	TRBV15	TRBJ2-5	NA	CATRYEAGGGETQYF	TGTGCCACCCGTTACGAAGCGGGAGGCGGGGAGACCCAGTACTTC
NA	TRBV7-9	TRBJ2-7	NA	CASGLPYEQYF	TGTGCCAGCGGGCTGCCCTACGAGCAGTACTTC
NA	TRBV28	TRBJ2-7	once	CASSFSQGPYEQYF	TGTGCCAGCAGTTTCTCCCAGGGGCCCTACGAGCAGTACTTC
TRBD1	TRBV4-1	TRBJ2-2	NA	CASSQGITGGNTGELFF	TGCGCCAGCAGCCAAGGGATAACAGGGGGTAACACCGGGGAGCTGTTTTTT
TRBD2	TRBV27	TRBJ2-5	NA	CASSQTGTSVVETQYF	TGTGCCAGCAGTCAAACCGGGACTAGCGTCGTTGAGACCCAGTACTTC
TRBD1	TRBV5-1	TRBJ1-1	NA	CASSYRGPTEAFF	TGCGCCAGCAGCTACAGGGGGCCCACTGAAGCTTTCTTT
NA	TRBV2	TRBJ1-5	once	CASMAVNQPQHF	TGTGCCAGCATGGCAGTCAATCAGCCCCAGCATTTT
TRBD2	TRBV18	TRBJ2-1	NA	CASSPLISGTTNNEQFF	TGTGCCAGCTCACCACTTATATCCGGGACTACTAACAATGAGCAGTTCTTC
NA	TRBV19	TRBJ2-1	NA	CASTRDNEQFF	TGTGCCAGTACCAGAGACAATGAGCAGTTCTTC
TRBD1	TRBV28	TRBJ2-7	NA	CASSFAGGDEQYF	TGTGCCAGCAGTTTCGCAGGGGGCGACGAGCAGTACTTC
TRBD2	TRBV2	TRBJ2-7	NA	CASSGLAGGREQYF	TGTGCCAGCAGTGGACTAGCGGGAGGCAGGGAGCAGTACTTC
TRBD2	TRBV11-2	TRBJ2-1	once	CASSLGTSGMGIEQFF	TGTGCCAGCAGCCTCGGGACTAGCGGGATGGGGATTGAGCAGTTCTTC
NA	TRBV28	TRBJ2-5	NA	CASSLEGVDYQETQYF	TGTGCCAGCAGTTTAGAAGGAGTGGACTATCAAGAGACCCAGTACTTC
NA	TRBV6-1	TRBJ2-3	NA	CASSPRPGDTQYF	TGTGCCAGCAGTCCCCGTCCGGGGGATACGCAGTATTTT
TRBD2	TRBV29-1	TRBJ2-1	NA	CSVGREGRNNEQFF	TGCAGCGTCGGGCGGGAGGGCCGGAATAATGAGCAGTTCTTC
NA	TRBV18	TRBJ1-1	NA	CASSSVGANTEAFF	TGTGCCAGCTCTTCAGTGGGAGCGAACACTGAAGCTTTCTTT
NA	TRBV30	TRBJ2-3	NA	CAWSRLVADTQYF	TGTGCCTGGAGTAGGCTTGTGGCAGATACGCAGTATTTT
TRBD1	TRBV27	TRBJ2-7	NA	CASSEGQPHYEQYF	TGTGCCAGCAGTGAGGGACAGCCGCACTACGAGCAGTACTTC
NA	TRBV19	TRBJ1-3	NA	CASSIGTISGNTIYF	TGTGCCAGTAGTATCGGAACGATCTCTGGAAACACCATATATTTT
NA	TRBV7-9	TRBJ1-3	NA	CASSQDSDSGNTIYF	TGTGCCAGCAGCCAGGACAGCGACTCTGGAAACACCATATATTTT
NA	TRBV10-1	TRBJ2-3	NA	CASGGLGSSTDTQYF	TGCGCCAGCGGCGGTTTAGGGAGTAGCACAGATACGCAGTATTTT
TRBD2	TRBV28	TRBJ2-1	NA	CASSLRPSGRINNEQFF	TGTGCCAGCAGTTTACGGCCTAGCGGGAGGATTAACAATGAGCAGTTCTTC
NA	TRBV27	TRBJ2-7	NA	CASSLSRTGMLHF	TGTGCCAGCAGTTTATCCCGGACGGGGATGTTACACTTC
NA	TRBV9	TRBJ2-7	NA	CASSVGAGRTYEQYF	TGTGCCAGCAGCGTAGGGGCGGGTCGGACCTACGAGCAGTACTTC
TRBD1	TRBV5-1	TRBJ2-3	NA	CASSLAVSGTGSTDTQYF	TGCGCCAGCAGCTTGGCGGTTAGTGGGACAGGGAGCACAGATACGCAGTATTTT
NA	TRBV7-2	TRBJ1-4	NA	CASSKTGLTNEKLFF	TGTGCCAGCAGCAAAACAGGGTTGACTAATGAAAAACTGTTTTTT
NA	TRBV7-9	TRBJ2-7	NA	CASSFTTKWREQYF	TGTGCCAGCAGCTTTACAACAAAGTGGCGCGAGCAGTACTTC
TRBD1	TRBV27	TRBJ1-5	NA	CASSLSGQDSNQPQHF	TGTGCCAGCAGTTTGTCGGGACAGGATAGCAATCAGCCCCAGCATTTT
NA	TRBV27	TRBJ1-1	NA	CASSFGRGGNTEAFF	TGTGCCAGCAGTTTCGGGAGAGGCGGGAACACTGAAGCTTTCTTT
TRBD2	TRBV7-8	TRBJ2-1	once	CASSPSVGLARANEQFF	TGTGCCAGCAGCCCCTCGGTCGGACTAGCTCGGGCCAATGAGCAGTTCTTC
TRBD2	TRBV27	TRBJ2-1	NA	CASLGLANLNEQFF	TGTGCCAGCCTGGGACTAGCGAATCTCAATGAGCAGTTCTTC
NA	TRBV14	TRBJ2-7	NA	CASSHGIRLVWEQYF	TGTGCCAGCAGCCACGGCATACGACTTGTGTGGGAGCAGTACTTC
NA	TRBV6-5	TRBJ2-7	NA	CASSIYRGNFYEQYF	TGTGCCAGCAGTATATACCGGGGCAACTTCTACGAGCAGTACTTC
TRBD2	TRBV11-2	TRBJ2-7	once	CASSLDVFWREDEQYF	TGTGCCAGCAGCTTAGACGTCTTCTGGCGGGAGGACGAGCAGTACTTC
TRBD2	TRBV29-1	TRBJ2-7	NA	CSVPTSGRTGEQYF	TGCAGCGTTCCAACTAGCGGGAGAACGGGGGAGCAGTACTTC
NA	TRBV7-9	TRBJ2-7	once	CASSHGSLSYEQYF	TGTGCCAGCAGCCACGGGTCCCTCTCCTACGAGCAGTACTTC
TRBD2	TRBV27	TRBJ2-1	NA	CASILTSGGNEQFF	TGTGCCAGCATCCTGACTAGCGGCGGCAATGAGCAGTTCTTC
NA	TRBV7-9	TRBJ1-3	NA	CASSGRGLSGNTIYF	TGTGCCAGCAGCGGCAGGGGTCTCTCTGGAAACACCATATATTTT
NA	TRBV11-3	TRBJ2-1	NA	CASSGVQEIQFF	TGTGCCAGCAGCGGAGTTCAGGAGATCCAGTTCTTC
TRBD2	TRBV5-5	TRBJ2-1	NA	CASSSRSGASSYNEQFF	TGTGCCAGCAGCTCCCGTAGCGGGGCGAGTTCCTACAATGAGCAGTTCTTC
NA	TRBV6-6	TRBJ1-5	NA	CASSPRTESNQPQHF	TGTGCCAGCAGTCCCCGGACAGAAAGCAATCAGCCCCAGCATTTT
NA	TRBV19	TRBJ1-5	NA	CASGGINGNQPQHF	TGTGCCAGTGGTGGGATTAACGGCAATCAGCCCCAGCATTTT
TRBD2	TRBV30	TRBJ2-7	NA	CAWSLLLAGAPYEQYF	TGTGCCTGGAGTTTACTTCTAGCGGGAGCACCCTACGAGCAGTACTTC
NA	TRBV11-2	TRBJ1-1	NA	CASSFLGTEAFF	TGTGCCAGCAGCTTCCTCGGGACAGAAGCTTTCTTT
NA	TRBV5-1	TRBJ1-4	NA	CASRYTGFGSNEKLFF	TGCGCCAGCAGGTATACAGGGTTCGGTTCTAATGAAAAACTGTTTTTT
NA	TRBV5-8	TRBJ1-3	NA	CASSSQGGGNTIYF	TGTGCCAGCAGCTCACAGGGTGGTGGAAACACCATATATTTT
NA	TRBV9	TRBJ2-7	NA	CASSVGGRSYEQYF	TGTGCCAGCAGCGTGGGTGGTCGCTCCTACGAGCAGTACTTC
NA	TRBV6-1	TRBJ1-1	NA	CASGGRTEAFF	TGTGCCAGCGGAGGAAGGACTGAAGCTTTCTTT
TRBD1	TRBV6-6	TRBJ2-1	NA	CASVKGAQSNEQFF	TGTGCCAGCGTTAAGGGGGCGCAAAGCAATGAGCAGTTCTTC
TRBD1	TRBV27	TRBJ1-4	once	CASSSTGNNEKLFF	TGTGCCAGCAGTTCGACAGGGAATAATGAAAAACTGTTTTTT
NA	TRBV4-1	TRBJ2-3	NA	CASSQTSSMSTDTQYF	TGCGCCAGCAGCCAAACGTCCAGTATGTCCACAGATACGCAGTATTTT
NA	TRBV13	TRBJ2-7	NA	CASSSNRRGEQYF	TGTGCCAGCAGCTCTAATCGGCGTGGCGAGCAGTACTTC